This T cell receptor beta chain was documented in a study of beta chain features in type 1 diabetes. The table lists this clone with a count of one. Its antigen is not identified. Germline CDR1 and CDR2: LNHDA and SQIVND (reference sequence). With V trimmed by 8 bases and J by 7 bases, 10 bases remained unmatched. This CDR3 contains 16 residues. Expressed TCRB transcripts got sequenced, as all isolated RNA was reverse transcribed. Using immunoSEQ multiplex PCR, the repertoire was profiled, and TCRdb retains in-frame clones only, with some absent. The sample records 93,000 or so clones, under 30% being singletons. The study's findings and limits: Moderately but significantly shorter TCRB CDR3s were found in Type 1 diabetes patients in all four CD4+ subsets.

The sequence derives from a woman aged 18-30 years with type 1 diabetes. Input material: central memory CD4+ T cells from blood. The chain links TRBV19 to TRBJ2-2, with 13 nucleotides matching TRBD2. The CDR3 DNA reads as TGTGCCAGTCACTCTGGACTAGCGGGAGCTAGCGGGGAGCTGTTTTTT. Protein product: CASHSGLAGASGELFF.